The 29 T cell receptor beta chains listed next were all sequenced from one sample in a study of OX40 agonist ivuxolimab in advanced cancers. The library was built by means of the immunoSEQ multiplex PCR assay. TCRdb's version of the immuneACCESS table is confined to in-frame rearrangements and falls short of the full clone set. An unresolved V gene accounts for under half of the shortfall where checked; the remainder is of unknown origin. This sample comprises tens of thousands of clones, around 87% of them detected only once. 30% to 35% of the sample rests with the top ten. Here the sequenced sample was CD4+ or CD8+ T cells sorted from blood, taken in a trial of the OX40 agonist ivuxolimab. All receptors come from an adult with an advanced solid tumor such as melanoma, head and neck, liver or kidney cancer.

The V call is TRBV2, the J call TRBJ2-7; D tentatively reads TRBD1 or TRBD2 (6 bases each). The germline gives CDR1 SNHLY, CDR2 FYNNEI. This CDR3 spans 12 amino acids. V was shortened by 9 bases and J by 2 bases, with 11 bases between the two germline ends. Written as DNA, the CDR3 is TGTGCCAGGCGGGACACTCCCTACGAGCAGTACTTC. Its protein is CARRDTPYEQYF. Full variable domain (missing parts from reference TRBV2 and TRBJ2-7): EPEVTQTPSHQVTQMGQEVILRCVPISNHLYFYWYRQILGQKVEFLVSFYNNEISEKSEIFDDQFSVERPDGSNFTLKIRSTKLEDSAMYFCARRDTPYEQYFGPGTRLTVT.

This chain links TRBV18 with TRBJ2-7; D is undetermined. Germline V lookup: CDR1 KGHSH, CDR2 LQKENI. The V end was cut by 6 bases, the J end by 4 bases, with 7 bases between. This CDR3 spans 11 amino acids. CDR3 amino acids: CASSNTYEQYF. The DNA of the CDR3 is TGTGCCAGCTCCAATACTTACGAGCAGTACTTC.

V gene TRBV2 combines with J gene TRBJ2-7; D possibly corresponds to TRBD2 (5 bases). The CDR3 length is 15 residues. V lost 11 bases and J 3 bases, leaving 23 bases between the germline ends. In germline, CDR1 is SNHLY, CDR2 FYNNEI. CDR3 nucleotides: TGTGCCGGGGAGCCCGGATGGACCGATAACTACGAGCAGTACTTC. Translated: CAGEPGWTDNYEQYF.

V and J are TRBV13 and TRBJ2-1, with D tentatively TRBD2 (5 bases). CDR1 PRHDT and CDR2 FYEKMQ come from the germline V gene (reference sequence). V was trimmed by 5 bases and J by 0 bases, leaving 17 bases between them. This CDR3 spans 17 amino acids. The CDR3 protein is CASSISSSWSSYNEQFF. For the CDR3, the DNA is TGTGCCAGCAGCATTTCGTCTAGCTGGAGCTCCTACAATGAGCAGTTCTTC.

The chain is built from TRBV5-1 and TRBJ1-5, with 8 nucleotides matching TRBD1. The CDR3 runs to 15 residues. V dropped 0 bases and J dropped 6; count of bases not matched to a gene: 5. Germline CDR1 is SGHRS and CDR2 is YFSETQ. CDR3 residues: CASSLGTGLGQPQHF. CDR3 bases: TGCGCCAGCAGCTTGGGGACAGGGTTGGGTCAGCCCCAGCATTTT.

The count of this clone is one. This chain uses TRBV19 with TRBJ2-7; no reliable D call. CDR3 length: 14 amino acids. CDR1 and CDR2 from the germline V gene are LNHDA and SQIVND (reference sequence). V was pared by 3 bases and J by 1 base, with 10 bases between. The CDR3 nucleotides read TGTGCCAGTAGTATGGTAGCAGGTTCCTACGAGCAGTACTTC. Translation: CASSMVAGSYEQYF.

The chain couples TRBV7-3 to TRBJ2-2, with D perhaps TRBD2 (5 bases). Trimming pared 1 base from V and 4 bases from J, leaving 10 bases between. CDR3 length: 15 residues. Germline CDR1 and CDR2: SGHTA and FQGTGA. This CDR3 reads CASSLKPGFTGELFF. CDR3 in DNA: TGTGCCAGCAGCTTAAAACCGGGGTTCACCGGGGAGCTGTTTTTT.

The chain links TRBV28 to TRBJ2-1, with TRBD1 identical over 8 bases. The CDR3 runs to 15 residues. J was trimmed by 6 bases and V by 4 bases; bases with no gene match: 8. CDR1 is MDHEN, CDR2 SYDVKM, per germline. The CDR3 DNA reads TGTGCCAGCAGTTCCAGGACAGGGAGGTCCAATGAGCAGTTCTTC. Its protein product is CASSSRTGRSNEQFF. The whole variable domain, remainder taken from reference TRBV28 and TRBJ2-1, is DVKVTQSSRYLVKRTGEKVFLECVQDMDHENMFWYRQDPGLGLRLIYFSYDVKMKEKGDIPEGYSVSREKKERFSLILESASTNQTSMYLCASSSRTGRSNEQFFGPGTRLTVL.

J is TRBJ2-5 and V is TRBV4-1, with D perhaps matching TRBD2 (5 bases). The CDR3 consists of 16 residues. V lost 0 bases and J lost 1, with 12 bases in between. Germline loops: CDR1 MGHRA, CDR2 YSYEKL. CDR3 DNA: TGCGCCAGCAGCCAAGAGGGCATCGGGATCCAAGAGACCCAGTACTTC. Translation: CASSQEGIGIQETQYF.

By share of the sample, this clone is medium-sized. The CDR3 is CASSVAGAGTEAFF. The CDR3 coding sequence is TGTGCCAGCAGCGTAGCAGGGGCAGGCACTGAAGCTTTCTTT. The rearrangement links TRBV9 to TRBJ1-1; tentative D call: TRBD1 (6 bases). V was trimmed by 0 bases and J by 4 bases, leaving 10 bases between them. The germline V gene encodes CDR1 SGDLS and CDR2 YYNGEE. This CDR3 is built from 14 residues. Looking up the rest from reference TRBV9 and TRBJ1-1 gives the full variable domain: DSGVTQTPKHLITATGQRVTLRCSPRSGDLSVYWYQQSLDQGLQFLIQYYNGEERAKGNILERFSAQQFPDLHSELNLSSLELGDSALYFCASSVAGAGTEAFFGQGTRLTVV.

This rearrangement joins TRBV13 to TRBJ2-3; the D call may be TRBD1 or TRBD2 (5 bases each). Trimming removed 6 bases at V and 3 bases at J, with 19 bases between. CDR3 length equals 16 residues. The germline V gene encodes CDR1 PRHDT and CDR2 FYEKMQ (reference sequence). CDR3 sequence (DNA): TGTGCCAGCAGAGAAAGGGACCGATTAGGGACAGATACGCAGTATTTT. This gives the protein CASRERDRLGTDTQYF.

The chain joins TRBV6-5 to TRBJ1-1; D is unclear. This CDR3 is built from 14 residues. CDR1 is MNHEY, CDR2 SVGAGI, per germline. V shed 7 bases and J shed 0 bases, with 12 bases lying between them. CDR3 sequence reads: CASTDIFMNTEAFF. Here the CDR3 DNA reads TGTGCCAGCACCGACATTTTTATGAACACTGAAGCTTTCTTT.

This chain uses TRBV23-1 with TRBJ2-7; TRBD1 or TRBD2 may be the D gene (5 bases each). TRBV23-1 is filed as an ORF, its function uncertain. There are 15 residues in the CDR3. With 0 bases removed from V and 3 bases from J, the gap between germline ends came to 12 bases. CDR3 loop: CASSQSSRGLYEQYF. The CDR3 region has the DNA TGCGCCAGCAGTCAATCATCCCGGGGCCTCTACGAGCAGTACTTC.

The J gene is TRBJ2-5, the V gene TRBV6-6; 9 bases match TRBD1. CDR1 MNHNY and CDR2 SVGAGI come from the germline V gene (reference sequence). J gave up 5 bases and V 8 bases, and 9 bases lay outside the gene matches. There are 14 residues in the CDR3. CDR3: CASLPTGGEETQYF. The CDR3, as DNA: TGTGCCAGCCTACCAACAGGGGGCGAGGAGACCCAGTACTTC.

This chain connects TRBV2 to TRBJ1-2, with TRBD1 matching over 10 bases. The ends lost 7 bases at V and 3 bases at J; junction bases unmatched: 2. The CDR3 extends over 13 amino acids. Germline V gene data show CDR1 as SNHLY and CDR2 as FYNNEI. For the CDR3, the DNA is TGTGCCAGCACCGGACAGGGGGACTATGGCTACACCTTC. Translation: CASTGQGDYGYTF.

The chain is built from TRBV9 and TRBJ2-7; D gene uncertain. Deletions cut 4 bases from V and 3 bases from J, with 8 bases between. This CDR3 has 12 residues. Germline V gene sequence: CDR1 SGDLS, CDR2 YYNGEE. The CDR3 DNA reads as TGTGCCAGCAGCTCACGAGACTACGAGCAGTACTTC. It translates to CASSSRDYEQYF.

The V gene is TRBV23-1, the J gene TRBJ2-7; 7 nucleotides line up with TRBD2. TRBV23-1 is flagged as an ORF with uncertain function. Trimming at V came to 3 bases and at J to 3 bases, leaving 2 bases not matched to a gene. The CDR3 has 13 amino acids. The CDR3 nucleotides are TGCGCCAGCAGTCATGGGGGGGACTACGAGCAGTACTTC. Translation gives CASSHGGDYEQYF.

CDR3: CASSYLPTDTQYF. The CDR3 nucleotides read TGTGCCAGCAGCTACCTTCCCACAGATACGCAGTATTTT. V gene TRBV7-3 combines with J gene TRBJ2-3; D unclear. The CDR3 loop spans 13 amino acids. Germline V gene sequence: CDR1 SGHTA, CDR2 FQGTGA. Deletions cut 4 bases from V and 2 bases from J, with 7 bases between.

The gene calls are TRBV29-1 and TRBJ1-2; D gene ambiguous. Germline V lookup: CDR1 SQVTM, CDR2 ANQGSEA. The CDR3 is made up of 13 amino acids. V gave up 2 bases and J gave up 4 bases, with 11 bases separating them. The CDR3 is CSVEPSTSYGYTF. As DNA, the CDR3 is TGCAGCGTTGAACCCTCTACTAGCTATGGCTACACCTTC.

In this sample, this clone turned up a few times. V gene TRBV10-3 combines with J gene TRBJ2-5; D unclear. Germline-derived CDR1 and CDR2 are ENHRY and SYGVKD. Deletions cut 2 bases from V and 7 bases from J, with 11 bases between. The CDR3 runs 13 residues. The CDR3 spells CAISEKGIGTQYF. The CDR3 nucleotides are TGTGCCATCAGTGAGAAGGGTATCGGGACCCAGTACTTC.

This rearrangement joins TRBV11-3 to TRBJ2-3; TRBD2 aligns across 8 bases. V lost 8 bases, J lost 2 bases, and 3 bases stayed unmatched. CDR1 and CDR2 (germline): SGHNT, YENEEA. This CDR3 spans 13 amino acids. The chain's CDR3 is CASRGGNTDTQYF. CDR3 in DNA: TGTGCCAGCCGCGGGGGGAACACAGATACGCAGTATTTT.

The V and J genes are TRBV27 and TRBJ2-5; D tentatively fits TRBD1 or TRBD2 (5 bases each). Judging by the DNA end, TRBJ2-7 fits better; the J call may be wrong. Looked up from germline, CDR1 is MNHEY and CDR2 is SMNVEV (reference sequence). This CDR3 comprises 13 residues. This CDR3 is CASSPRDGYEQYF. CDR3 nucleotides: TGTGCCAGCAGTCCTCGGGACGGCTACGAGCAGTACTTC.

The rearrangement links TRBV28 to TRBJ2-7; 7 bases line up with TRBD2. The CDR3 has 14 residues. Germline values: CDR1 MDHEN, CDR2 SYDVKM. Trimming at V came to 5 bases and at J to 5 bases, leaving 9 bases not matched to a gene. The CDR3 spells CASSPPSGWDEQYF. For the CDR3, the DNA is TGTGCCAGCAGTCCCCCTAGCGGTTGGGACGAGCAGTACTTC. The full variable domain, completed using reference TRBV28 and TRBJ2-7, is DVKVTQSSRYLVKRTGEKVFLECVQDMDHENMFWYRQDPGLGLRLIYFSYDVKMKEKGDIPEGYSVSREKKERFSLILESASTNQTSMYLCASSPPSGWDEQYFGPGTRLTVT.

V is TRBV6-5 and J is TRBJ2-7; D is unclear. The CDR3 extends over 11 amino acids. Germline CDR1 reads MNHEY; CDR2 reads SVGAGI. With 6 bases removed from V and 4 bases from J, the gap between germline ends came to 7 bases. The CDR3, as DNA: TGTGCCAGCAGCCTCAAATACGAGCAGTACTTC. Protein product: CASSLKYEQYF.

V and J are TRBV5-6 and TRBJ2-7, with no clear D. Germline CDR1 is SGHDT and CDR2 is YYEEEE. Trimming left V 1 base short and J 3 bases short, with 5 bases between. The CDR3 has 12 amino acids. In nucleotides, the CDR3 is TGTGCCAGCAGCTTGTATAGCTACGAGCAGTACTTC. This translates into CASSLYSYEQYF. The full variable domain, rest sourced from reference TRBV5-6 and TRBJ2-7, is DAGVTQSPTHLIKTRGQQVTLRCSPKSGHDTVSWYQQALGQGPQFIFQYYEEEERQRGNFPDRFSGHQFPNYSSELNVNALLLGDSALYLCASSLYSYEQYFGPGTRLTVT.

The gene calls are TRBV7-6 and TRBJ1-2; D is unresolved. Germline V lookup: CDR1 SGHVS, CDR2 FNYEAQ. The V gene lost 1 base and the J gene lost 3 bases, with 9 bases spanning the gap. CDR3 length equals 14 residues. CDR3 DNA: TGTGCCAGCAGCTTAGATGAGTGGGACTATGGCTACACCTTC. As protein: CASSLDEWDYGYTF.

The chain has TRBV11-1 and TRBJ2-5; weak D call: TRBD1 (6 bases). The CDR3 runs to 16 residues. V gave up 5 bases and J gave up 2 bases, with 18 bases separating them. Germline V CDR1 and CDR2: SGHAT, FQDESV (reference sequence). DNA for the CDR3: TGTGCCAGCAGCGCAGATCACAGGGTACGGCAAGAGACCCAGTACTTC. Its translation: CASSADHRVRQETQYF.

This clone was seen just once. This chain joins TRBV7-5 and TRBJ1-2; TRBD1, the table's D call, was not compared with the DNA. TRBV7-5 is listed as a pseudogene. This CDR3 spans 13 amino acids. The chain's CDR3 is CASSFSKDRSYTF. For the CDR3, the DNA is TGTGCCAGCAGCTTTTCAAAGGACAGGAGCTACACCTTC.

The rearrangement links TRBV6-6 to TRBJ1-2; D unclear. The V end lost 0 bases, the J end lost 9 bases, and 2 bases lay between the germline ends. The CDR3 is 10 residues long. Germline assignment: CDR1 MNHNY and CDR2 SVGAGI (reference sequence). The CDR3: CASSYSSYTF. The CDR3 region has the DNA TGTGCCAGCAGTTACTCAAGCTACACCTTC.